This T cell receptor beta chain was profiled in a study of T cell responses to AZD1222 COVID-19 vaccine. Libraries were prepared by immunoSEQ multiplex PCR; TCRdb keeps only in-frame clonotypes and omits some of them. This repertoire shows roughly 55,000 clones, 89% found once; its top ten account for roughly 2.1%. In regard to this clone: What it binds is unknown.

Whole-study results and caveats: Only a handful of people who got AZD1222 tested seropositive at baseline. Targets within unmutated variant regions were reportedly found for nearly half of spike-specific TCRs. Clonal diversity may have been underestimated in mostly white British donors. Receipt of two AZD1222 doses was followed by a rise in Spike-specific TCR breadth and depth.

The germline V gene has CDR1 SGHRS and CDR2 YFSETQ. This CDR3 has 13 residues. V was shortened by 2 bases and J by 5 bases, with 9 bases between the two germline ends. The V gene is TRBV5-1, the J gene TRBJ2-3; no definite D call. This TCR came from an adult in good health. The specimen was peripheral blood, collected on day 0 of AZD1222 vaccination. CDR3 nucleotides: TGCGCCAGCAGCTTTAAAAGCGAAGATACGCAGTATTTT. Residues: CASSFKSEDTQYF. The whole variable domain, filled in from reference TRBV5-1 and TRBJ2-3, reads KAGVTQTPRYLIKTRGQQVTLSCSPISGHRSVSWYQQTPGQGLQFLFEYFSETQRNKGNFPGRFSGRQFSNSRSEMNVSTLELGDSALYLCASSFKSEDTQYFGPGTRLTVL.